This TCR beta chain is from a study of blood T cell repertoires in COVID-19. Study summary: The analysed material was cDNA or gDNA that came from T cells, B-cell-depleted T cells, or PBMCs.

Produced via immunoSEQ multiplex PCR; TCRdb's table is partial and in-frame only. The top ten clones hold over 2.5% of a sample with around 180,000 clones, 80% to 90% of them seen once. The germline V gene encodes CDR1 LNHDA and CDR2 SQIVND (reference sequence). V was cut by 3 bases and J by 6 bases, with 12 bases left in between. The CDR3 consists of 14 residues. This chain links TRBV19 with TRBJ1-5, with unresolved D. This TCR derives from a man in his sixties with acute or convalescent COVID-19. The specimen was peripheral blood. The CDR3 nucleotides are TGTGCCAGTAGTATGAAAGGAGGGAGTCAGCCCCAGCATTTT. Its protein product is CASSMKGGSQPQHF. Filled out from reference TRBV19 and TRBJ1-5, the complete variable domain reads DGGITQSPKYLFRKEGQNVTLSCEQNLNHDAMYWYRQDPGQGLRLIYYSQIVNDFQKGDIAEGYSVSREKKESFPLTVTSAQKNPTAFYLCASSMKGGSQPQHFGDGTRLSIL.